Shown below are 29 T cell receptor beta chains from a single sample sequenced in a study of molecular identifiers for immune sequencing clone quantification. TCRdb independently ran MiXCR on the PCR reads; one entry per CDR3 protein. The sample carries more than 550,000 distinct CDR3 sequences, over 25% recorded once. The sample consisted of naive CD8+ T cells from blood, with Jurkat cell RNA spiked in. As for subset: FACS-sorted CD8+CD4-CCR7+CD45RA+ naive T cells. These receptors all come from a human donor in good health. Some libraries in this study had Jurkat cell RNA spiked in.

Concerning this clonotype itself: A much larger clone differs from this one at a single base, so this may be a read error. V usage is TRBV7-6 and J usage is TRBJ1-1, with D maybe TRBD1 (5 bases). The CDR3 is made up of 14 amino acids. Germline CDR1 SGHVS, CDR2 FNYEAQ. CDR3 nucleotides: TGTGCCAGCAGCTTACACCAGGGCGACACTGGAGCTTTCTTT. It translates to CASSLHQGDTGAFF. Full variable domain (rest looked up from reference TRBV7-6 and TRBJ1-1): GAGVSQSPRYKVTKRGQDVALRCDPISGHVSLYWYRQALGQGPEFLTYFNYEAQQDKSGLPNDRFSAERPEGSISTLTIQRTEQRDSAMYRCASSLHQGDTGAFFGQGTRLTVV.

In its sample, this clonotype was seen many times. The genes are TRBV29-1 and TRBJ2-7; tentative D call: TRBD2 (5 bases). The CDR3 totals 12 residues. The germline gives CDR1 SQVTM, CDR2 ANQGSEA. The V end lost 3 bases, the J end lost 6 bases, and 12 bases lay between the germline ends. The CDR3 nucleotides read TGCAGCGTTGACATGGGTCGGGGCGAGCAGTACTTC. It translates to CSVDMGRGEQYF.

In its sample, this clonotype was seen a few times. The chain carries TRBV2 and TRBJ2-7, with a possible D match to TRBD1 (8 bases). The length of the CDR3 is 13 residues. Germline V gives CDR1 SNHLY, CDR2 FYNNEI. The V end was cut by 8 bases, the J end by 4 bases, with 15 bases between. CDR3 loop: CASVGQGGYEQYF. CDR3 DNA: TGTGCCAGCGTAGGACAGGGAGGGTACGAGCAGTACTTC.

This clonotype was found a few times. The chain couples TRBV30 to TRBJ1-1; 7 bases align to TRBD1. The V and J ends lost 6 bases and 7 bases, in that order; junction bases with no gene match: 14. Germline CDR1 reads GTSNPN; CDR2 reads SVGIG (reference sequence). The CDR3 is made up of 14 amino acids. The chain's CDR3 is CACSGLGGLYEAFF. CDR3 DNA sequence: TGTGCCTGTTCCGGGTTAGGGGGCTTATATGAAGCTTTCTTT. Supplemented by reference TRBV30 and TRBJ1-1, the full variable domain reads SQTIHQWPATLVQPVGSPLSLECTVEGTSNPNLYWYRQAAGRGLQLLFYSVGIGQISSEVPQNLSASRPQDRQFILSSKKLLLSDSGFYLCACSGLGGLYEAFFGQGTRLTVV.

With respect to this clonotype: The conserved closing phenylalanine or tryptophan is absent in this CDR3, likely reflecting a read error. The DNA is left out, because the CDR3 cannot be placed on it with certainty; the CDR3 is given as TCRdb lists it. The chain employs TRBV7-9 and TRBJ2-7; the DNA was not used to check the table's D call, TRBD2. The CDR3 region is 18 residues in length, termini included. Germline CDR1 and CDR2: SEHNR and FQNEAQ (reference sequence). The CDR3 sequence is CASSPTSLLGMLDYEQHL.

This clonotype was counted many times. This chain links TRBV6-5 with TRBJ1-5; D is unclear. The CDR3 length is 13 residues. Trimming stripped 4 bases from V and 3 bases from J, with 7 bases between. Germline V gives CDR1 MNHEY, CDR2 SVGAGI. In DNA, the CDR3 is TGTGCCAGCAGTTCCGACGTCAATCAGCCCCAGCATTTT. This codes for CASSSDVNQPQHF.

This clonotype appeared many times. The chain has TRBV28 and TRBJ2-3, with 8 bases fitting TRBD1. The trim removed 1 base at V and 1 base at J, leaving 4 bases unmatched. The CDR3 covers 16 residues. Germline CDR1 and CDR2: MDHEN and SYDVKM. For the CDR3, the DNA is TGTGCCAGCAGTTTATATCAGGGGGCTGGCACAGATACGCAGTATTTT. Its protein is CASSLYQGAGTDTQYF.

Of note for this clonotype: Since a much larger clone is just one base distant, this may be a read error. This chain joins TRBV14 and TRBJ2-3; no clear D. The germline V gene encodes CDR1 SGHDN and CDR2 FVKESK. The CDR3 is 17 amino acids. Deletions cut 4 bases from V and 5 bases from J, with 22 bases between. CDR3 coding DNA: TGTGCCAGCAGCCCACATCCCAGCTACGAGGCCGGAGATACGCAGTATTTT. Its translation: CASSPHPSYEAGDTQYF.

This clonotype was seen at least ten times. This CDR3 reads CASSPGLASYEQYF. CDR3 DNA sequence: TGTGCCAGCAGTCCCGGACTAGCATCCTACGAGCAGTACTTC. The chain is built from TRBV19 and TRBJ2-7; 8 bases agree with TRBD2. The germline gives CDR1 LNHDA, CDR2 SQIVND (reference sequence). The CDR3 is 14 amino acids. The junction had 8 bases not matched to a gene; V was cut back by 9 bases and J by 1 base.

This clonotype was seen many times. V usage is TRBV29-1 and J usage is TRBJ1-2; D is undetermined. V was trimmed by 2 bases and J by 0 bases, leaving 1 base between them. Germline CDR1 reads SQVTM; CDR2 reads ANQGSEA. This CDR3 contains 11 residues. The CDR3: CSVETNYGYTF. The CDR3 region has the DNA TGCAGCGTTGAAACTAACTATGGCTACACCTTC. Full variable domain (missing parts from reference TRBV29-1 and TRBJ1-2): SAVISQKPSRDICQRGTSLTIQCQVDSQVTMMFWYRQQPGQSLTLIATANQGSEATYESGFVIDKFPISRPNLTFSTLTVSNMSPEDSSIYLCSVETNYGYTFGSGTRLTVV.

In regard to this clonotype: A read error may explain this, as a much larger clone is one base away. This likely comes from a read error, as the CDR3 has no conserved phenylalanine or tryptophan at its end. V is TRBV20-1 and J is TRBJ2-5; 7 bases agree with TRBD1. Looked up from germline, CDR1 is DFQATT and CDR2 is SNEGSKA (reference sequence). The CDR3 extends over 17 amino acids. With V trimmed by 0 bases and J by 2 bases, 12 bases remained unmatched. The DNA for the CDR3 is TGCAGTGCTAGAGACCAGGACAGGACCACTCCACAAGAGACCCAGTACCTC. Translation gives CSARDQDRTTPQETQYL.

This clonotype has at least ten counts. The chain has TRBV7-6 and TRBJ2-3; 12 bases map to TRBD2. Germline V CDR1 and CDR2: SGHVS, FNYEAQ. V trimming: 5 bases; J trimming: 5 bases; junction bases outside the gene matches: 14. This CDR3 has 18 residues. CDR3 in amino acids: CASSPRNSLAGGKDTQYF. Written as DNA, the CDR3 is TGTGCCAGCAGCCCGAGGAATTCACTAGCGGGAGGAAAAGATACGCAGTATTTT.

This clonotype has ten or more counts. As DNA, the CDR3 is TGTGCCAGCAGCTTCAGTACGTCCTCTGGAAACACCATATATTTT. Translated, it gives CASSFSTSSGNTIYF. The rearrangement joins TRBV7-2 to TRBJ1-3; D is ambiguous. The CDR3 runs to 15 residues. Deletions cut 3 bases from V and 0 bases from J, with 9 bases between. CDR1 SGHTA and CDR2 FQGNSA come from the germline V gene.

The chain carries TRBV6-2 or TRBV6-3 and TRBJ1-1; D is undetermined. Germline V gene lookup returns CDR1 MNHEY and CDR2 SVGEGT. V lost 5 bases to trimming and J lost 1 base, with 11 bases between them. The CDR3 runs 14 residues. The CDR3 loop reads CASSHPIGNTEAFF. DNA for the CDR3: TGTGCCAGCAGTCACCCGATAGGGAACACTGAAGCTTTCTTT.

J is TRBJ1-5 and V is TRBV2; D is perhaps TRBD1 (6 bases). V lost 11 bases, J lost 6 bases, and 23 bases lay in between. This CDR3 has 15 amino acids. CDR1 and CDR2 (germline): SNHLY, FYNNEI. The CDR3 DNA reads TGTGCCTGCTCATCTCCGTCAGGGGACCTTCAGCCCCAGCATTTT. This codes for CACSSPSGDLQPQHF.

In its sample, this clonotype was seen many times. The genes are TRBV4-3 and TRBJ2-3, with TRBD2 matching over 8 bases. Germline CDR1 LGHNA, CDR2 YSLEER. V trimming: 1 base; J trimming: 4 bases; junction bases outside the gene matches: 4. The CDR3 consists of 15 residues. CDR3 residues: CASSQGLARADTQYF. CDR3 nucleotides: TGCGCCAGCAGCCAAGGACTAGCGAGGGCAGATACGCAGTATTTT.

V gene TRBV7-3 combines with J gene TRBJ2-1; 7 nucleotides line up with TRBD1. Germline V lookup: CDR1 SGHTA, CDR2 FQGTGA. CDR3 length equals 13 residues. V lost 5 bases and J lost 8; bases outside the gene matches: 6. The CDR3 sequence is CASSALTGHEQFF. Written as DNA, the CDR3 is TGTGCCAGCAGCGCATTGACAGGGCATGAGCAGTTCTTC.

To note about this clonotype: At one boundary the junction diverges from the germline segment, which might be a read error. J is TRBJ2-5 and V is TRBV30; 13 bases are shared with TRBD2. The CDR3 length is 14 residues. CDR1 and CDR2 (germline): GTSNPN, SVGIG (reference sequence). The CDR3 sequence is CAWILAGGPEIQYF. As DNA, the CDR3 is TGTGCCTGGATACTAGCGGGGGGGCCAGAGATCCAGTACTTC.

This clonotype was seen a few times. It may be a read error: a sequence one base away is much more abundant. The gene calls are TRBV5-1 and TRBJ2-4, with D perhaps matching TRBD1 (5 bases). Germline loops: CDR1 SGHRS, CDR2 YFSETQ. The CDR3 totals 16 residues. The CDR3: CASSPRTGSSVNIQHF. The CDR3 bases are TGCGCCAGCAGCCCCCGTACAGGTTCGTCGGTCAACATTCAGCACTTC.

This clonotype was counted at least ten times. This chain joins TRBV9 and TRBJ2-2, with D hard to call. The CDR3 covers 13 residues. Trimming pared 0 bases from V and 7 bases from J, leaving 7 bases between. From germline, CDR1 is SGDLS and CDR2 YYNGEE. The CDR3 region is CASSVGGYGELFF. The CDR3 DNA reads as TGTGCCAGCAGCGTAGGGGGTTACGGGGAGCTGTTTTTT.

A note on this clonotype: A much larger clone differs by one base, so this may be a read error. Since the CDR3 does not end with the conserved phenylalanine or tryptophan, this likely comes from a read error. The gene calls are TRBV15 and TRBJ2-3, with D uncertain. V gave up 1 base and J gave up 2 bases, with 10 bases separating them. The CDR3 runs to 15 residues. Germline V gene lookup returns CDR1 LNHNV and CDR2 YYDKDF (reference sequence). CDR3 protein: CATSRAGSSTDTQYS. CDR3 nucleotides: TGTGCCACCAGCAGAGCCGGGTCTTCCACAGATACGCAGTATTCT.

This clonotype showed up just a few times. The chain uses TRBV9 and TRBJ2-7; D not certain. Germline-derived CDR1 and CDR2 are SGDLS and YYNGEE. CDR3 length: 14 residues. V gave up 2 bases and J gave up 2 bases, with 11 bases separating them. CDR3 in amino acids: CASSVLPEPYEQYF. The DNA of the CDR3 is TGTGCCAGCAGCGTTCTGCCGGAGCCCTACGAGCAGTACTTC.

With regard to this clonotype: Given a much more abundant clone one base away, this may be a read error. V usage is TRBV7-8 and J usage is TRBJ2-5; D perhaps matches TRBD1 (6 bases). CDR3 length: 15 residues. Germline CDR1 reads SGHVS; CDR2 reads FQNEAQ. CDR3 loop: CASSLQGPPGKTQNF. DNA for the CDR3: TGTGCCAGCAGCTTACAGGGGCCCCCCGGAAAGACCCAGAACTTC.

The table lists this clonotype with a few counts. The chain is built from TRBV19 and TRBJ2-1, with 9 nucleotides matching TRBD1. Trimming removed 5 bases from V and 10 bases from J; junction bases left unmatched: 6. This CDR3 spans 13 amino acids. Germline CDR1 is LNHDA and CDR2 is SQIVND (reference sequence). The CDR3 sequence is CASSAGTGHEQFF. The DNA for the CDR3 is TGTGCCAGTAGTGCGGGGACAGGGCACGAGCAGTTCTTC. The full variable domain, with the rest looked up from reference TRBV19 and TRBJ2-1, is DGGITQSPKYLFRKEGQNVTLSCEQNLNHDAMYWYRQDPGQGLRLIYYSQIVNDFQKGDIAEGYSVSREKKESFPLTVTSAQKNPTAFYLCASSAGTGHEQFFGPGTRLTVL.

A remark on this clonotype: This may come from a read error, since a much larger clone is one base off. This chain links TRBV4-1 with TRBJ2-3; tentatively, D is TRBD2 (5 bases). CDR1 is MGHRA and CDR2 is YSYEKL in the germline V gene. This CDR3 spans 15 amino acids. Trimming removed 1 base at V and 8 bases at J, with 16 bases between. CDR3 bases: TGCGCCAGCAGCCAAGGTTCGGGGTGGGCAGCTACGCAGTATTTT. As protein: CASSQGSGWAATQYF.

Ten or more counts support this clonotype. The chain has TRBV29-1 and TRBJ2-5; D unresolved. V dropped 3 bases and J dropped 2 bases, with 7 bases sitting between them. This CDR3 has 12 amino acids. Germline V gene data show CDR1 as SQVTM and CDR2 as ANQGSEA. In DNA form, the CDR3 reads TGCAGCGTTGACATGGAACAAGAGACCCAGTACTTC. Protein: CSVDMEQETQYF.

The chain joins TRBV27 to TRBJ2-7, with TRBD2 as a possible D gene (6 bases). Germline V lookup: CDR1 MNHEY, CDR2 SMNVEV (reference sequence). Trimming stripped 6 bases from V and 4 bases from J, with 16 bases between. The CDR3 is made up of 14 amino acids. Written as DNA, the CDR3 is TGTGCCAGCAGCTTCGCGGGGTCGGAATACGAGCAGTACTTC. Protein sequence: CASSFAGSEYEQYF.

This clonotype was seen at least ten times. The chain is built from TRBV12-3 or TRBV12-4 and TRBJ2-5, with D uncertain. The CDR3 covers 14 residues. V was trimmed by 3 bases and J by 0 bases, leaving 8 bases between them. CDR3 in amino acids: CASSFVGYQETQYF. CDR3 DNA sequence: TGTGCCAGCAGTTTCGTTGGCTACCAAGAGACCCAGTACTTC.

The rearrangement uses TRBV18 and TRBJ1-5, with D possibly being TRBD1 (6 bases). The CDR3 runs 14 residues. Trimming shortened V by 3 bases and J by 5 bases, and 11 bases separated the two germline ends. Germline V gene data show CDR1 as KGHSH and CDR2 as LQKENI. This chain's CDR3 is CASSPSGTYQPQHF. In DNA, the CDR3 is TGTGCCAGCTCACCCTCAGGGACATATCAGCCCCAGCATTTT.